The 27 T cell receptor beta chains below come from one sample, sequenced in a study of molecular identifiers for immune sequencing clone quantification. TCRdb re-analysed the PCR reads in MiXCR, keeping a single row per CDR3 protein. Of about 640,000 distinct CDR3 sequences listed, roughly 21% are singletons. The specimen was naive CD8+ T cells from blood, with Jurkat cell RNA spiked in. The subset: FACS-sorted CD8+CD4-CCR7+CD45RA+ naive T cells. The receptors shown here come from a human donor in good health. Some libraries in this study had Jurkat cell RNA spiked in.

The gene calls are TRBV30 and TRBJ2-2; no clear D. Germline assignment: CDR1 GTSNPN and CDR2 SVGIG (reference sequence). CDR3 length equals 13 residues. The ends were cut back, 5 bases at V and 4 bases at J, with 11 bases in the middle. CDR3 residues: CAWQGLLTGELFF. Here the CDR3 DNA reads TGTGCCTGGCAAGGGCTGCTCACCGGGGAGCTGTTTTTT.

Comment on this clonotype: A read error may explain this, as a much larger clone is one base away. The chain employs TRBV7-9 and TRBJ2-2; D is unclear. Trimming removed 1 base at V and 4 bases at J, with 13 bases between. The germline CDR1 and CDR2 sequences are SEHNR and FQNEAQ (reference sequence). The CDR3 covers 16 residues. The CDR3 DNA reads as TGTGCCAGCAGCTTAGGAACTGGCGGAGCCACCGGGGAGCTGTTTTTT. Protein: CASSLGTGGATGELFF. Variable domain in full (rest from reference TRBV7-9 and TRBJ2-2): DTGVSQNPRHKITKRGQNVTFRCDPISEHNRLYWYRQTLGQGPEFLTYFQNEAQLEKSRLLSDRFSAERPKGSFSTLEIQRTEQGDSAMYLCASSLGTGGATGELFFGEGSRLTVL.

In its sample, this clonotype was seen many times. V usage is TRBV4-1 and J usage is TRBJ1-1, with D possibly being TRBD1 (5 bases). Germline CDR1 reads MGHRA; CDR2 reads YSYEKL. Deletions cut 2 bases from V and 1 base from J, with 11 bases between. The CDR3 has 15 amino acids. DNA for the CDR3: TGCGCCAGCAGCCAAAGCAGGGATCCGAACACTGAAGCTTTCTTT. As protein: CASSQSRDPNTEAFF.

A note on this clonotype: This may be a read error: a much more frequent sequence differs by one nucleotide. The chain carries TRBV5-1 and TRBJ2-7; D remains ambiguous. With 4 bases removed from V and 6 bases from J, the gap between germline ends came to 14 bases. Germline CDR1 is SGHRS and CDR2 is YFSETQ. This CDR3 region has 13 residues. The CDR3 coding sequence is TGCGCCAGCAGCCCATACCAAGATTGCGAGCAGTACTTC. Encoded protein: CASSPYQDCEQYF.

V and J are TRBV3-2 and TRBJ2-3; the table's D call TRBD2 went unverified against the DNA. TRBV3-2 is classified as a pseudogene. The CDR3 totals 19 residues. CDR3 protein: CASSHRRTSGAISTDTQYF. The DNA of the CDR3 is TGTGCCAGCAGCCACCGAAGGACTAGCGGTGCCATCAGCACAGATACGCAGTATTTT.

This clonotype was detected a few times. The gene calls are TRBV4-3 and TRBJ1-2; a weak D match, TRBD1 (6 bases). Germline CDR1 and CDR2: LGHNA and YSLEER. CDR3 length: 16 residues. Between the trimmed V and J ends, which lost 1 base and 3 bases, there was a span of 15 bases. The CDR3 coding sequence is TGCGCCAGCAGCCAAGCCACAGGGAATGTATACTATGGCTACACCTTC. Translation gives CASSQATGNVYYGYTF.

This clonotype was counted at least ten times. J is TRBJ1-2 and V is TRBV16; D not resolved. V lost 1 base, J lost 4 bases, and 16 bases lay in between. The CDR3 sequence is 16 residues long. Germline V gene lookup returns CDR1 KGHSY and CDR2 FQNENV. In DNA form, the CDR3 reads TGTGCCAGCAGCCAATATTTGGCCGCGATCTTCTATGGCTACACCTTC. Encoded protein: CASSQYLAAIFYGYTF. Full variable domain (remainder filled in from reference TRBV16 and TRBJ1-2): GEEVAQTPKHLVRGEGQKAKLYCAPIKGHSYVFWYQQVLKNEFKFLISFQNENVFDETGMPKERFSAKCLPNSPCSLEIQATKLEDSAVYFCASSQYLAAIFYGYTFGSGTRLTVV.

This clonotype was counted once. Being one base from a much bigger clone, this may be a read error. The CDR3 carries no conserved terminal phenylalanine or tryptophan, so it likely arises from a read error. The chain is built from TRBV18 and TRBJ2-3; unclear D gene. This CDR3 comprises 13 residues. Germline lookup yields CDR1 KGHSH and CDR2 LQKENI. With 3 bases removed from V and 1 base from J, the gap between germline ends came to 5 bases. CDR3 sequence (DNA): TGTGCCAGCTCACCGGTGGGCACAGATACGCAGTATTCT. It encodes CASSPVGTDTQYS.

This clonotype was observed at least ten times. V gene TRBV19 combines with J gene TRBJ2-7; D not certain. V was cut by 3 bases and J by 2 bases, with 8 bases left in between. This CDR3 is built from 13 residues. Germline V CDR1 and CDR2: LNHDA, SQIVND (reference sequence). CDR3 loop: CASSMFDTYEQYF. CDR3 coding DNA: TGTGCCAGTAGTATGTTCGACACCTACGAGCAGTACTTC.

The chain has TRBV7-9 and TRBJ2-1; possible D gene TRBD1, 5 bases. Looked up from germline, CDR1 is SEHNR and CDR2 is FQNEAQ (reference sequence). This CDR3 is 15 amino acids long. V lost 1 base and J 8 bases, leaving 15 bases between the germline ends. The CDR3 spells CASSLVVQGSDEQFF. In DNA, the CDR3 is TGTGCCAGCAGCTTAGTGGTCCAGGGATCGGATGAGCAGTTCTTC.

This clonotype came up a few times. This chain joins TRBV19 and TRBJ1-1, with D uncertain. Germline CDR1 LNHDA, CDR2 SQIVND (reference sequence). There are 13 residues in the CDR3. V lost 5 bases to trimming and J lost 5 bases, with 12 bases between them. The DNA of the CDR3 is TGTGCCAGTAGTTCCCTTCGACTGACTGAAGCTTTCTTT. It specifies CASSSLRLTEAFF. Full variable domain (rest looked up from reference TRBV19 and TRBJ1-1): DGGITQSPKYLFRKEGQNVTLSCEQNLNHDAMYWYRQDPGQGLRLIYYSQIVNDFQKGDIAEGYSVSREKKESFPLTVTSAQKNPTAFYLCASSSLRLTEAFFGQGTRLTVV.

Notes on this clonotype: This sequence may be a read error, since a much larger clone differs from it by one base. V is TRBV11-2 and J is TRBJ2-3; TRBD1 is a possible D gene (6 bases). This CDR3 is 16 amino acids long. Germline lookup yields CDR1 SGHAT and CDR2 FQNNGV. The CDR3 spells CASSLRGRGLIDTRYF. The DNA of the CDR3 is TGTGCCAGCAGCTTACGGGGCAGGGGATTAATAGATACGCGGTATTTT.

V is TRBV3-1 and J is TRBJ2-5; D tentatively reads TRBD1 or TRBD2 (5 bases each). The CDR3 loop spans 12 amino acids. The V gene lost 8 bases and the J gene lost 3 bases, with 10 bases spanning the gap. Germline V gene lookup returns CDR1 LGHDT and CDR2 YNNKEL (reference sequence). DNA of the CDR3: TGTGCCAGCGGGACGAAAGAAGAGACCCAGTACTTC. It codes for CASGTKEETQYF.

This clonotype appeared many times. V and J are TRBV7-8 and TRBJ2-1; perhaps TRBD1 as D (6 bases). Germline CDR1 and CDR2: SGHVS and FQNEAQ. Trimming pared 5 bases from V and 0 bases from J, leaving 14 bases between. The CDR3 loop spans 16 amino acids. CDR3 nucleotide sequence: TGTGCCAGCAGCGTGTGGGACACAAGCTCCTACAATGAGCAGTTCTTC. This sequence encodes CASSVWDTSSYNEQFF.

In its sample, this clonotype was seen many times. V usage is TRBV7-9 and J usage is TRBJ2-3, with D perhaps matching TRBD2 (6 bases). This CDR3 region has 14 residues. Germline values: CDR1 SEHNR, CDR2 FQNEAQ (reference sequence). Deletions cut 6 bases from V and 6 bases from J, with 16 bases between. This chain's CDR3 is CASRDGLFSDTQYF. DNA for the CDR3: TGTGCCAGCAGAGACGGACTATTTTCGGATACGCAGTATTTT.

This clonotype appeared a few times. The chain has TRBV5-6 and TRBJ2-7; D might be TRBD2 (6 bases). Trimming left V 4 bases short and J 3 bases short, with 23 bases between. Germline V CDR1 and CDR2: SGHDT, YYEEEE. The CDR3 runs 17 residues. This chain's CDR3 is CASSTIGSEGSDYEQYF. The CDR3 region has the DNA TGTGCCAGCAGCACAATTGGGTCGGAGGGTTCCGACTACGAGCAGTACTTC.

The chain employs TRBV9 and TRBJ1-3; D possibly corresponds to TRBD1 (5 bases). Looked up from germline, CDR1 is SGDLS and CDR2 is YYNGEE. The CDR3 covers 13 residues. V was trimmed by 7 bases and J by 0 bases, leaving 8 bases between them. DNA for the CDR3: TGTGCCAGCGGGGGAAGCTCTGGAAACACCATATATTTT. Translation gives CASGGSSGNTIYF. Based on the CDR3 plus reference TRBV9 and TRBJ1-3, the full variable domain is DSGVTQTPKHLITATGQRVTLRCSPRSGDLSVYWYQQSLDQGLQFLIQYYNGEERAKGNILERFSAQQFPDLHSELNLSSLELGDSALYFCASGGSSGNTIYFGEGSWLTVV.

This clonotype appeared many times. CDR3 residues: CASSLLGSGRWSDTQYF. The CDR3, as DNA: TGTGCCAGCAGTTTACTAGGTAGCGGGAGATGGTCAGATACGCAGTATTTT. The gene calls are TRBV27 and TRBJ2-3; 9 bases fit TRBD2. The CDR3 has 17 residues. The V gene end was trimmed by 2 bases and the J gene end by 4 bases; junction bases not matched to a gene: 10. Germline V CDR1 and CDR2: MNHEY, SMNVEV (reference sequence).

This clonotype was observed at least ten times. This chain connects TRBV20-1 to TRBJ2-1; no clear D. This CDR3 region has 12 residues. The V and J ends lost 3 bases and 9 bases respectively, with 12 bases between them. Germline CDR1 reads DFQATT; CDR2 reads SNEGSKA (reference sequence). CDR3 bases: TGCAGTGCTAGGGACGAGAACGGTGAGCAGTTCTTC. Protein: CSARDENGEQFF.

Note on this clonotype: Since a much larger clone is just one base distant, this may be a read error. This chain joins TRBV28 and TRBJ2-3; a possible D gene is TRBD1 (6 bases). V was trimmed by 3 bases and J by 6 bases, leaving 16 bases between them. The CDR3 runs 15 residues. Germline assignment: CDR1 MDHEN and CDR2 SYDVKM. CDR3 loop: CASSFSSRGSDTQYF. The CDR3 nucleotides are TGTGCCAGCAGTTTTTCGAGCAGGGGATCTGATACGCAGTATTTT. The variable domain in full, completed from reference TRBV28 and TRBJ2-3, reads DVKVTQSSRYLVKRTGEKVFLECVQDMDHENMFWYRQDPGLGLRLIYFSYDVKMKEKGDIPEGYSVSREKKERFSLILESASTNQTSMYLCASSFSSRGSDTQYFGPGTRLTVL.

This chain links TRBV27 with TRBJ2-2; 7 nucleotides line up with TRBD2. The CDR3 sequence is 13 residues long. V gave up 5 bases and J gave up 6 bases; unmatched junction bases: 3. CDR1 MNHEY and CDR2 SMNVEV come from the germline V gene (reference sequence). CDR3 residues: CASSTRGAGELFF. CDR3 coding DNA: TGTGCCAGCAGTACCCGGGGGGCCGGGGAGCTGTTTTTT.

This clonotype was seen only a few times. V gene TRBV13 combines with J gene TRBJ2-1; the D gene is possibly TRBD2 (6 bases). Germline loops: CDR1 PRHDT, CDR2 FYEKMQ (reference sequence). Trimming cost V 6 bases and J 3 bases, with 15 bases left between them. The CDR3 is 15 residues long. CDR3 residues: CASSPPPGDYNEQFF. DNA of the CDR3: TGTGCCAGCAGTCCCCCGCCGGGGGACTACAATGAGCAGTTCTTC.

This clonotype was recorded at least ten times. The rearrangement links TRBV12-3 or TRBV12-4 to TRBJ2-3; 8 bases map to TRBD2. The CDR3 has 15 amino acids. Unmatched junction bases numbered 6, after V lost 5 bases and J lost 2 bases. The DNA for the CDR3 is TGTGCCAGCAGTGACCTACTAGCGGCCACAGATACGCAGTATTTT. Its translation: CASSDLLAATDTQYF.

This chain joins TRBV4-3 and TRBJ1-2, with 7 bases lining up with TRBD1. The germline gives CDR1 LGHNA, CDR2 YSLEER. Germline trimming cut 2 bases from V and 4 bases from J; bases unmatched to any gene: 7. The CDR3 covers 15 residues. The CDR3 nucleotides read TGCGCCAGCAGCCAATTCACAGGGGATACCTATGGCTACACCTTC. It encodes CASSQFTGDTYGYTF.

This clonotype showed up many times. CDR3: CASSPRRGGEKLFF. In DNA, the CDR3 is TGTGCCAGCAGCCCCAGGAGGGGGGGTGAAAAACTGTTTTTT. This rearrangement joins TRBV7-9 to TRBJ1-4; D possibly corresponds to TRBD1 (6 bases). Deletions cut 5 bases from V and 7 bases from J, with 14 bases between. Germline V gene data show CDR1 as SEHNR and CDR2 as FQNEAQ (reference sequence). This CDR3 contains 14 residues.

This clonotype was seen many times. This chain uses TRBV6-2 or TRBV6-3 with TRBJ2-7, with unresolved D. This CDR3 has 14 amino acids. Germline values: CDR1 MNHEY, CDR2 SVGEGT. The V end lost 6 bases, the J end lost 1 base, and 13 bases lay between the germline ends. The CDR3 region has the DNA TGTGCCAGCAGATTGACGGACCTTTCCTACGAGCAGTACTTC. Its translation is CASRLTDLSYEQYF.

Remarks on this clonotype: A much larger clone lies a single base off, so this may be a read error. The chain joins TRBV29-1 to TRBJ2-1; no firm D call. The CDR3 sequence is 12 residues long. CDR1 SQVTM and CDR2 ANQGSEA come from the germline V gene. The CDR3, as DNA: TGCAGCCTTCGGGTTTCCTACAATGAGCGGTTCTTC. This gives the protein CSLRVSYNERFF.